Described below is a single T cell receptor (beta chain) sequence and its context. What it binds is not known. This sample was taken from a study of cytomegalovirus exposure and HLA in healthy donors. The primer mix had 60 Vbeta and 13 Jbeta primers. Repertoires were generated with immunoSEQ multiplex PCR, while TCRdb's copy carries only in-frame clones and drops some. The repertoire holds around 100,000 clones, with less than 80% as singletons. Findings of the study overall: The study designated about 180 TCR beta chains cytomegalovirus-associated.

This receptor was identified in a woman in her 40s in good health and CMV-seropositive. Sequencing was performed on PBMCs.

The CDR3 DNA reads as TGTGCCAGCGGGGCGGAACTCACAGATACGCAGTATTTT. Its translation: CASGAELTDTQYF. The chain recombines TRBV5-6 with TRBJ2-3, with a possible D match to TRBD1 (5 bases). Trimming removed 7 bases from V and 2 bases from J, with 11 bases in between. The CDR3 has 13 residues. CDR1 and CDR2 from the germline V gene are SGHDT and YYEEEE.